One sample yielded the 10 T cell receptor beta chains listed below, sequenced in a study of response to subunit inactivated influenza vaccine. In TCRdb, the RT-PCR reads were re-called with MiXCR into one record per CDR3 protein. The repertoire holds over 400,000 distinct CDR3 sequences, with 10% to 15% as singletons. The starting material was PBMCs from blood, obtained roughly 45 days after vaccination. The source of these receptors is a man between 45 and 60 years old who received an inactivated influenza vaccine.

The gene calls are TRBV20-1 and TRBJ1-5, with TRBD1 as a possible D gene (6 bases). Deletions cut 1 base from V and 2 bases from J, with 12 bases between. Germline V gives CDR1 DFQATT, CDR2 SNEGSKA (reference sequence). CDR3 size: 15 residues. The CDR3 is CSARGTVWGNQPQHF. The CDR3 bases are TGCAGTGCTAGAGGGACAGTTTGGGGCAATCAGCCCCAGCATTTT.

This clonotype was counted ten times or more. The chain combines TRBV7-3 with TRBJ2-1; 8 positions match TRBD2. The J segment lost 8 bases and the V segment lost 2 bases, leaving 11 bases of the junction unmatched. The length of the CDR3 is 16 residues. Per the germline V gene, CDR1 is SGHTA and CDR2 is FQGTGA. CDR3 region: CASSLAGGPIIDEQFF. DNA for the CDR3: TGTGCCAGCAGCTTAGCGGGAGGCCCCATTATTGATGAGCAGTTCTTC.

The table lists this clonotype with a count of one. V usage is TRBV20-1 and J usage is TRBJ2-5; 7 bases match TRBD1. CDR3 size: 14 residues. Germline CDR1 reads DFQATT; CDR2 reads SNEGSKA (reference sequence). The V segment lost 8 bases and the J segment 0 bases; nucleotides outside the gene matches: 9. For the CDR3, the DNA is TGCAGTTCGACAGGGTTTGAAAACCAAGAGACCCAGTACTTC. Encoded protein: CSSTGFENQETQYF.

The CDR3 loop reads CASVLGLARGNEQFF. The CDR3 nucleotides read TGTGCCAGCGTCCTGGGACTAGCGCGCGGGAATGAGCAGTTCTTC. The genes are TRBV4-2 and TRBJ2-1; 10 bases match TRBD2. The CDR3 length is 15 residues. The junction had 11 bases not matched to a gene; V was cut back by 8 bases and J by 7 bases. The germline gives CDR1 LGHNA, CDR2 YNFKEQ.

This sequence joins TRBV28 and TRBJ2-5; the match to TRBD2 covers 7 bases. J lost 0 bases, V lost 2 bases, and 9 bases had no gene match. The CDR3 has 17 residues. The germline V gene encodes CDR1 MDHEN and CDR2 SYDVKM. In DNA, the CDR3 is TGTGCCAGCAGTTTACCCCGGGCGGGGAGGGACCAAGAGACCCAGTACTTC. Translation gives CASSLPRAGRDQETQYF.

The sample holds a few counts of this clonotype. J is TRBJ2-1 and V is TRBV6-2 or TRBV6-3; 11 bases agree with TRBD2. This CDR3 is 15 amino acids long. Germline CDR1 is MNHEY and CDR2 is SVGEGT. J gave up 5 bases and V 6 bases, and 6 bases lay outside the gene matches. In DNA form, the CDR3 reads TGTGCCAGCAGCAAACTAGCGGGAGAACACAATGAGCAGTTCTTC. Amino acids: CASSKLAGEHNEQFF.

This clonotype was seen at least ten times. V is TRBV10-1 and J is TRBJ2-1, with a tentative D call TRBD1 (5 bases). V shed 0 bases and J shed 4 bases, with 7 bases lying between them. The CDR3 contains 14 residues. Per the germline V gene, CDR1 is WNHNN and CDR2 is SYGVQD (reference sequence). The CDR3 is CASSESPGYNEQFF. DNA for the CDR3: TGCGCCAGCAGTGAGTCTCCAGGGTACAATGAGCAGTTCTTC.

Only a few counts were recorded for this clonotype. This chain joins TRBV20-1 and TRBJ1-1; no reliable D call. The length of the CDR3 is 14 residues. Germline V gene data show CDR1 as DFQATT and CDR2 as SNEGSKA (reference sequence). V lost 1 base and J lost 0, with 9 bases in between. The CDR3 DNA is TGCAGTGCTAGAGCGCGGGATCTGAACACTGAAGCTTTCTTT. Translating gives CSARARDLNTEAFF.

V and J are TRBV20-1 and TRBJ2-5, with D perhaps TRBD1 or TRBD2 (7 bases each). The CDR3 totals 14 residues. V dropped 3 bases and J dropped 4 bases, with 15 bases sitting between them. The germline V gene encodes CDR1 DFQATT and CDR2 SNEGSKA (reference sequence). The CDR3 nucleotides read TGCAGTGCTAGCGGGGGGCCAGGGGGAGAGACCCAGTACTTC. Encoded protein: CSASGGPGGETQYF.

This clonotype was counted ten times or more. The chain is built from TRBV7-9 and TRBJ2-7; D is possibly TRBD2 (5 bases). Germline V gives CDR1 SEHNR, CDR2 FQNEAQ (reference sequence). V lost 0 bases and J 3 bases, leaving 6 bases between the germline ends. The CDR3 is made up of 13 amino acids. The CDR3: CASSLATSYEQYF. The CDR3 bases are TGTGCCAGCAGCTTAGCCACTAGCTACGAGCAGTACTTC.